This entry describes one T cell receptor beta chain. What it binds is not known. These data belong to a study of CD4 T cells in relation to SARS-CoV-2 and coronaviruses. Notes on the study in general: Compared with monoreactive clones, crossreactive clones showed significantly weaker SARS-CoV-2 expansion.

V was shortened by 5 bases and J by 6 bases, with 15 bases between the two germline ends. The CDR3 sequence is 14 residues long. Germline V gene data show CDR1 as KGHSH and CDR2 as LQKENI. The protocol was immunoSEQ multiplex PCR, while the TCRdb copy is restricted to in-frame clones and leaves out a portion. The sample records around 54,000 clones, about 90% being singletons. This chain connects TRBV18 to TRBJ2-3; possibly TRBD1 for D (5 bases). Sequenced: naive CD4+ T cells from PBMCs. Described subset: naive CD4+ T cells isolated by negative enrichment. The origin of this receptor is an adult with COVID-19. CDR3: CASSTKTVGDTQYF. Here the CDR3 DNA reads TGTGCCAGCTCAACCAAGACAGTTGGGGATACGCAGTATTTT.